This T cell receptor (beta chain) comes out of a study of synovial regulatory T cells in juvenile arthritis (dated by TCRdb to about 2015). In the study overall: Among sequenced patients, a few were therapy-naive, one received methotrexate plus infliximab, roughly six received methotrexate, and one had no treatment information. The TCR repertoire comparisons covered Treg and Teff subsets from about a dozen JIA patients with active disease. Although effector T cell subsets in the cohort were also sequenced for comparisons, the Treg dataset on its own covers only blood and synovial fluid Treg cells. TCRbeta CDR3 repertoires of blood iaTreg cells, other blood Treg cells and synovial fluid Treg cells from matched patient samples were compared in the study. The paper's findings and limits, for the study overall: Synovial Treg cells shared more CDR3 sequences with iaTreg cells than with other blood Treg cells, and Chao-Jaccard similarity confirmed that synovial Treg cells were more closely related to iaTreg cells. Blood iaTreg cells showed lower TCR diversity than other blood Treg cells, consistent with antigen-driven expansion. Across patients, iaTreg TCR repertoires were largely private and overlapped partially with synovial Teff repertoires and blood CPL repertoires.

A remark on this clone: No antigen is known for it.

The donors for the TCR repertoire analysis were roughly eleven juvenile idiopathic arthritis patients with active disease who had not reached inactive disease, of whom 3 were polyarticular and 8 were oligoarticular. The median age of the TCR-sequenced patients was over 10 years (range roughly 2.4-25), and their median disease duration was around seven years (range 0.2-19.1). The samples used for TCR repertoire analysis were collected at two centres in Italy. Peripheral blood mononuclear cells were separated on a Histopaque-1077 density gradient and then cryopreserved in about 90% FCS with around 10% DMSO. Libraries were constructed by the immunoSEQ multiplex PCR assay. TCRbeta CDR3 sequencing was carried out by Adaptive Biotechnologies. The authors' pipeline ran thus. Repertoire similarity used the Chao-modified Jaccard index and median clonotype overlap from 200 random subsamples at equal sample size. The similarity analyses were run on either productive nucleotide sequences or amino acid sequences translated in silico. To compare repertoires, the researchers applied hierarchical clustering with single linkage as well as t-SNE, based on Chao-modified Jaccard distances. Repertoire diversity was measured with the Renyi index after sample size normalisation across a range of alpha values. The immuneACCESS repertoire file appears here via TCRdb, limited to in-frame rearrangements. These files lack a portion of the clones; in checked studies, under half of the deficit traces to unresolved V genes, and the cause of the others is not known. V and J calls and clone size are as listed in that table; D and trimming were resolved from the DNA. This sample's table carries 6,800 or so clones. 0.55% to 0.7% of the sample is taken by the ten largest.

Taken from the germline V gene, the CDR1 and CDR2 loops are SGHAT and FQNNGV. The CDR3 starts with the cysteine, ends with the phenylalanine, and has 18 residues. No DNA was logged. The V gene is TRBV11-2 and the J gene is TRBJ2-1; TCRdb gives TRBD2 as the D gene, but with no DNA this cannot be confirmed. Specimen: Treg cells from blood. Sample cell subset or site, as interpreted from the label and publication: remaining (HLA-DR-negative) circulating blood Treg cells. The clonotype was recovered from a donor aged 2-30 years with juvenile idiopathic arthritis. The CDR3 amino acid sequence is: CASSFILLAGGSMNEQFF.